Here is one TCR beta chain with its context. No antigen is known for it. This CDR3 is built from 14 residues. Trimming cost V 2 bases and J 3 bases, with 7 bases left between them. Germline V gives CDR1 SGHVS, CDR2 FNYEAQ. Naive CD8 cells were CD45RO-negative, positively selected for CCR7, excluding terminally differentiated effector memory CD45RA+ cells. This entry belongs to a study of shared clonotypes between healthy human individuals. Study-wide results and caveats: When naive CD4 clonotypes were compared across several donors, about 4.8% were shared.

Replicate PCRs run on sorted subsets employed approximately 0.2 ug DNA, approximately 30,000 T cell genomes. The assay was immunoSEQ multiplex PCR, and TCRdb's table has in-frame clones only and misses some. The data contain a few hundred thousand clones, nearly 97% of them singletons. The sample consisted of naive CD8+ T cells sorted from blood. The rearrangement joins TRBV7-6 to TRBJ2-2; D is unresolved. This clonotype was obtained from a woman younger than 45 in good health. The CDR3 region has the DNA TGTGCCAGCAGCTTATTAACCGACACCGGGGAGCTGTTTTTT. It translates to CASSLLTDTGELFF.